Below are 30 T cell receptor beta chains sequenced from a single sample in a study of metastatic and nonmetastatic thyroid tumors. TCRdb used MiXCR to call clones anew from the PCR reads. This table holds over 20,000 clones, about 15% found once. Until they underwent thyroid surgery, no patient had received any treatment. Sequenced sample: blood. The receptors shown here come from a female donor with papillary thyroid cancer or a benign thyroid nodule (not recorded which). Some clones in this sample may be carry-over from other donors' samples.

This clone turned up a few times. The V call is TRBV19, the J call TRBJ1-1; maybe TRBD1 (5 bases). CDR1 is LNHDA and CDR2 is SQIVND in the germline V gene (reference sequence). This CDR3 is 17 amino acids long. V lost 3 bases and J 1 base, leaving 18 bases between the germline ends. This CDR3 is CASSIPGSGLSNTEAFF. The CDR3 DNA reads as TGTGCCAGTAGTATCCCGGGGTCGGGGCTTTCGAACACTGAAGCTTTCTTT. The complete variable domain, with remaining parts taken from reference TRBV19 and TRBJ1-1, reads DGGITQSPKYLFRKEGQNVTLSCEQNLNHDAMYWYRQDPGQGLRLIYYSQIVNDFQKGDIAEGYSVSREKKESFPLTVTSAQKNPTAFYLCASSIPGSGLSNTEAFFGQGTRLTVV.

This clone occurred many times. V gene TRBV11-2 combines with J gene TRBJ2-1; D is possibly TRBD2 (6 bases). The CDR3 has 14 amino acids. From germline, CDR1 is SGHAT and CDR2 FQNNGV. V was cut by 5 bases and J by 12 bases, with 20 bases left in between. This CDR3 is CASSPSGRGAGQFF. The CDR3 nucleotides read TGTGCCAGCAGCCCGTCGGGGCGCGGGGCGGGGCAGTTCTTC.

This clone was found many times. The chain has TRBV20-1 and TRBJ2-1; D is ambiguous. The CDR3 has 13 residues. V lost 2 bases and J lost 6, with 11 bases in between. Per germline, CDR1 DFQATT and CDR2 SNEGSKA (reference sequence). The chain's CDR3 is CSARIPRPNEQFF. The CDR3 nucleotides read TGCAGTGCTAGAATCCCCAGACCCAATGAGCAGTTCTTC.

The table lists this clone with many counts. This rearrangement joins TRBV10-1 to TRBJ2-3; no definite D call. Germline loops: CDR1 WNHNN, CDR2 SYGVQD (reference sequence). The CDR3 loop spans 15 amino acids. Between the trimmed V and J ends, which lost 4 bases and 2 bases, there was a span of 13 bases. CDR3 nucleotide sequence: TGCGCCAGCAGTGGAGTTGGATCACTCACAGATACGCAGTATTTT. Residues: CASSGVGSLTDTQYF.

This clone was found many times. The chain joins TRBV10-3 to TRBJ2-7, with 10 bases aligning to TRBD2. The length of the CDR3 is 16 residues. The germline gives CDR1 ENHRY, CDR2 SYGVKD. V lost 6 bases to trimming and J lost 8 bases; unmatched junction nucleotides: 16. The CDR3 sequence is CAIRTTSGLDFSKQYF. The CDR3 DNA reads as TGTGCCATCAGGACGACTAGCGGGCTTGACTTTAGCAAGCAGTACTTC.

By share of the sample, this clone is medium-sized. J is TRBJ1-5 and V is TRBV6-2 or TRBV6-3; D not resolved. CDR3 length: 14 amino acids. Germline CDR1 is MNHEY and CDR2 is SVGEGT. Trimming left V 2 bases short and J 0 bases short, with 5 bases between. As DNA, the CDR3 is TGTGCCAGCAGTTACAGCAATAGCAATCAGCCCCAGCATTTT. Translation: CASSYSNSNQPQHF.

This clone appeared a few times. The gene calls are TRBV3-1 and TRBJ1-5; the D gene is possibly TRBD1 (5 bases). Germline V gene sequence: CDR1 LGHDT, CDR2 YNNKEL (reference sequence). The CDR3 is made up of 15 amino acids. The ends were cut back, 5 bases at V and 5 bases at J, with 16 bases in the middle. The CDR3 nucleotides read TGTGCCAGCAGCACTACTAGGGGCCAGGATCAGCCCCAGCATTTT. Its translation is CASSTTRGQDQPQHF.

This clone came up many times. V gene TRBV5-6 combines with J gene TRBJ2-7; TRBD1 agrees at 12 bases. The CDR3 is 15 amino acids. Trimming took 4 bases from V and 7 from J; bases not matched to a gene: 9. From germline, CDR1 is SGHDT and CDR2 YYEEEE. CDR3 in DNA: TGTGCCAGCAGCCCCCCCGGGACAGGGGGCTGGGAGCAGTACTTC. As protein: CASSPPGTGGWEQYF.

The table lists this clone with many counts. The genes are TRBV11-2 and TRBJ1-2; TRBD1 agrees at 9 bases. The CDR3 covers 16 residues. Germline CDR1 SGHAT, CDR2 FQNNGV. The V gene end was trimmed by 4 bases and the J gene end by 6 bases; junction bases not matched to a gene: 12. The CDR3 here is CASSSAGTGSFHGYTF. DNA of the CDR3: TGTGCCAGCAGCTCGGCCGGGACAGGGTCGTTCCATGGCTACACCTTC. Complete variable domain (other parts from reference TRBV11-2 and TRBJ1-2): EAGVAQSPRYKIIEKRQSVAFWCNPISGHATLYWYQQILGQGPKLLIQFQNNGVVDDSQLPKDRFSAERLKGVDSTLKIQPAKLEDSAVYLCASSSAGTGSFHGYTFGSGTRLTVV.

This clone was observed a single time. A read error may account for a junction end that differs from germline. The chain links TRBV7-3 to TRBJ2-2; weak D call: TRBD1 (6 bases). The germline V gene encodes CDR1 SGHTA and CDR2 FQGTGA. The CDR3 length is 13 residues. CDR3 DNA: TGTGCCATCAGCCAGGGGTACTCCGGGGAGCTGTCTTTT. It yields the protein CAISQGYSGELSF.

The J gene is TRBJ2-5, the V gene TRBV7-2; D is unresolved. This CDR3 is built from 13 residues. Trimming removed 1 base at V and 5 bases at J, with 8 bases between. Germline CDR1 SGHTA, CDR2 FQGNSA. The CDR3 loop reads CASSLVSRETQYF. In DNA form, the CDR3 reads TGTGCCAGCAGCTTAGTTTCCCGGGAGACCCAGTACTTC.

As regards this clone: A much larger clone is a single base away; this may be a read error. Other DNA sequences in the same sample also yield this CDR3. The chain joins TRBV30 to TRBJ2-1; 7 bases map to TRBD2. V shed 0 bases and J 8 bases; nucleotides not matched to a gene: 4. The germline V gene has CDR1 GTSNPN and CDR2 SVGIG (reference sequence). This CDR3 region has 13 residues. The CDR3 nucleotides read TGTGCCTGGAGTGTACTAGCGTTTGATGAGCAGTTCTTC. As protein: CAWSVLAFDEQFF. The variable domain in full, with the rest retrieved from reference TRBV30 and TRBJ2-1, is SQTIHQWPATLVQPVGSPLSLECTVEGTSNPNLYWYRQAAGRGLQLLFYSVGIGQISSEVPQNLSASRPQDRQFILSSKKLLLSDSGFYLCAWSVLAFDEQFFGPGTRLTVL.

This clone has at least ten counts. The rearrangement uses TRBV12-3 or TRBV12-4 and TRBJ2-2, with 7 bases fitting TRBD2. V dropped 2 bases and J dropped 4; count of bases not matched to a gene: 4. The CDR3 length is 15 residues. The CDR3 region is CASSLREDGTGELFF. The CDR3, as DNA: TGTGCCAGCAGTTTACGGGAGGACGGCACCGGGGAGCTGTTTTTT.

This clone was counted ten times or more. The chain links TRBV2 to TRBJ2-5; tentative D call: TRBD1 (6 bases). V lost 8 bases to trimming and J lost 4 bases, with 11 bases between them. Germline V gene data show CDR1 as SNHLY and CDR2 as FYNNEI. This CDR3 spans 12 amino acids. The CDR3 spells CASGGQIETQYF. The CDR3 nucleotides are TGTGCCAGCGGAGGACAGATAGAGACCCAGTACTTC. The entire variable domain, with the rest obtained from reference TRBV2 and TRBJ2-5, is as follows: EPEVTQTPSHQVTQMGQEVILRCVPISNHLYFYWYRQILGQKVEFLVSFYNNEISEKSEIFDDQFSVERPDGSNFTLKIRSTKLEDSAMYFCASGGQIETQYFGPGTRLLVL.

V and J are TRBV4-1 and TRBJ1-5, with D maybe TRBD1 (5 bases). The CDR3 totals 15 residues. Germline V CDR1 and CDR2: MGHRA, YSYEKL. Trimming removed 4 bases from V and 0 bases from J, with 10 bases in between. CDR3 protein: CASSRLGLSNQPQHF. CDR3 nucleotides: TGCGCCAGCAGCCGCTTGGGGCTTAGCAATCAGCCCCAGCATTTT.

This clone came up many times. The rearrangement joins TRBV6-1 to TRBJ2-1; D perhaps matches TRBD2 (5 bases). The CDR3 is made up of 15 amino acids. Germline V gene lookup returns CDR1 MNHNS and CDR2 SASEGT. V lost 5 bases to trimming and J lost 7 bases, with 18 bases between them. The CDR3 loop reads CASSPGMSLLNEQFF. The CDR3 coding sequence is TGTGCCAGCAGTCCCGGGATGAGTCTCCTGAATGAGCAGTTCTTC.

This clone is medium-sized (0.01 to 0.1%) by share. This chain uses TRBV6-1 with TRBJ1-5; D is uncertain. Germline loops: CDR1 MNHNS, CDR2 SASEGT. The CDR3 totals 15 residues. The V end was cut by 6 bases, the J end by 7 bases, with 19 bases between. The CDR3 loop is CASSQKYSSIQPQHF. As DNA, the CDR3 is TGTGCCAGCAGCCAAAAGTACAGTTCAATACAGCCCCAGCATTTT.

This clone occurred many times. The chain employs TRBV7-8 and TRBJ2-1; D ambiguous. This CDR3 is 14 amino acids long. Germline V gene data show CDR1 as SGHVS and CDR2 as FQNEAQ. The germline V and J ends were trimmed by 2 bases and 5 bases, with 10 bases remaining between them. CDR3 region: CASSLRRVDNEQFF. The CDR3 bases are TGTGCCAGCAGCTTACGAAGGGTGGACAATGAGCAGTTCTTC.

This clone was seen at least ten times. The chain recombines TRBV13 with TRBJ2-7; maybe TRBD1 (6 bases). V lost 5 bases and J 0 bases, leaving 11 bases between the germline ends. Germline CDR1 is PRHDT and CDR2 is FYEKMQ (reference sequence). This CDR3 is 14 amino acids long. The DNA for the CDR3 is TGTGCCAGCAGCCTGAGGGGGTACTCCTACGAGCAGTACTTC. Protein product: CASSLRGYSYEQYF. The full variable domain, in which reference TRBV13 and TRBJ2-7 provide the parts outside the CDR3, is AAGVIQSPRHLIKEKRETATLKCYPIPRHDTVYWYQQGPGQDPQFLISFYEKMQSDKGSIPDRFSAQQFSDYHSELNMSSLELGDSALYFCASSLRGYSYEQYFGPGTRLTVT.

There are many counts of this clone. The chain joins TRBV7-2 to TRBJ2-1; maybe TRBD1 (5 bases). Deletions cut 5 bases from V and 5 bases from J, with 16 bases between. This CDR3 spans 15 amino acids. CDR1 and CDR2 from the germline V gene are SGHTA and FQGNSA. In DNA form, the CDR3 reads TGTGCCAGCAGCCTACTCTGGACAAGGGACAATGAGCAGTTCTTC. Its translation is CASSLLWTRDNEQFF.

This clone was seen a handful of times. This chain connects TRBV6-1 to TRBJ2-3, with 10 positions matching TRBD1. The ends lost 7 bases at V and 1 base at J; junction bases unmatched: 8. The germline CDR1 and CDR2 sequences are MNHNS and SASEGT. This CDR3 is built from 16 residues. The CDR3 DNA reads as TGTGCCAGCAACATAGGTGGGACAGGGGGCACAGATACGCAGTATTTT. This gives the protein CASNIGGTGGTDTQYF.

This clone is classed as medium-sized. This sequence joins TRBV6-1 and TRBJ1-5; D remains ambiguous. The V gene's germline CDR1 is MNHNS and CDR2 SASEGT. V lost 2 bases and J 7 bases, leaving 9 bases between the germline ends. The CDR3 runs 13 residues. The CDR3 reads CASSEYGWQPQHF. The CDR3 DNA reads as TGTGCCAGCAGTGAATACGGGTGGCAGCCCCAGCATTTT.

This clone was observed many times. The chain couples TRBV20-1 to TRBJ2-7; D might be TRBD1 or TRBD2, each matching 5 bases. V gave up 1 base and J gave up 9 bases, with 13 bases separating them. The V gene's germline CDR1 is DFQATT and CDR2 SNEGSKA (reference sequence). This CDR3 is 12 amino acids long. The CDR3 nucleotides read TGCAGTGCTAGAGGCTCGGGACCGCTGCAGTACTTC. It specifies CSARGSGPLQYF.

This clone was observed many times. This chain connects TRBV27 to TRBJ2-1; 8 bases are shared with TRBD1. V lost 3 bases to trimming and J lost 9 bases; unmatched junction nucleotides: 7. This CDR3 is built from 14 residues. CDR1 MNHEY and CDR2 SMNVEV come from the germline V gene (reference sequence). CDR3 residues: CASSFQGALAEQFF. DNA for the CDR3: TGTGCCAGCAGTTTCCAGGGGGCGCTGGCTGAGCAGTTCTTC.

In its sample, this clone was seen many times. The chain links TRBV7-3 to TRBJ2-2; 8 nucleotides line up with TRBD2. The CDR3 length is 16 residues. Germline-derived CDR1 and CDR2 are SGHTA and FQGTGA. After removal of 4 bases from V and 4 bases from J, the junction contained 8 bases not matched to a gene. The CDR3 nucleotides are TGTGCCAGCAGCTCCGGGGGGGTAGTTACCACCGGGGAGCTGTTTTTT. This translates into CASSSGGVVTTGELFF.

The table lists this clone with many counts. V usage is TRBV6-1 and J usage is TRBJ2-1, with 11 positions matching TRBD1. Germline V gene sequence: CDR1 MNHNS, CDR2 SASEGT. The ends lost 10 bases at V and 6 bases at J; junction bases unmatched: 5. This CDR3 contains 13 residues. The CDR3 sequence: CAIGQGARNEQFF. The CDR3 DNA sequence: TGTGCCATCGGACAGGGGGCTCGCAATGAGCAGTTCTTC.

The chain carries TRBV20-1 and TRBJ2-7; either TRBD1 or TRBD2 may supply D (5 bases each). Germline V lookup: CDR1 DFQATT, CDR2 SNEGSKA (reference sequence). V gave up 6 bases and J gave up 0 bases, with 12 bases separating them. The CDR3 covers 13 residues. CDR3 nucleotide sequence: TGCAGTGCATCCCGGGACCACTCCTACGAGCAGTACTTC. Encoded protein: CSASRDHSYEQYF.

This clone was detected ten times or more. V gene TRBV20-1 combines with J gene TRBJ2-7; 9 positions match TRBD2. In germline, CDR1 is DFQATT, CDR2 SNEGSKA (reference sequence). V was clipped by 4 bases and J by 4 bases; unmatched bases: 11. The CDR3 extends over 15 amino acids. The CDR3 DNA sequence: TGCAGTGCTAAGGGGCTTTCGGGACTAGCTTACGAGCAGTACTTC. This codes for CSAKGLSGLAYEQYF.

This clone is deemed medium-sized. The chain carries TRBV6-1 and TRBJ1-2; D is ambiguous. CDR3 size: 12 residues. The V end lost 6 bases, the J end lost 8 bases, and 13 bases lay between the germline ends. Germline V gives CDR1 MNHNS, CDR2 SASEGT. The CDR3 DNA is TGTGCCAGCAGCCCGAGTGTCAGCGGCTACACCTTC. Its protein product is CASSPSVSGYTF.

Relative to its sample, this clone is large. The sample has other DNA sequences that encode this CDR3 too. This chain connects TRBV28 to TRBJ2-3; 10 bases map to TRBD2. The CDR3 is 16 residues long. Germline V CDR1 and CDR2: MDHEN, SYDVKM. The ends lost 2 bases at V and 3 bases at J; junction bases unmatched: 5. CDR3 coding DNA: TGTGCCAGCAGTTTAGAGGGACTAGCGAGTACAGATACGCAGTATTTT. Translating gives CASSLEGLASTDTQYF.